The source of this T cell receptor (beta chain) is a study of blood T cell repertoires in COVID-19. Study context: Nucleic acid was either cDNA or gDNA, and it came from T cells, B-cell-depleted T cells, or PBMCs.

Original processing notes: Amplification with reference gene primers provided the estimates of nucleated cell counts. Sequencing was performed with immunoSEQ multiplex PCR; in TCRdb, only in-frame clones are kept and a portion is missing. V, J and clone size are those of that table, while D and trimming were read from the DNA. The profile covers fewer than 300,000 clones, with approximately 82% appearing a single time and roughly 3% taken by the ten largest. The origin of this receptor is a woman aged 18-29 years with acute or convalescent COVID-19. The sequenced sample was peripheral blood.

This CDR3 reads CASSPGQASTDTQYF. The CDR3 DNA reads as TGTGCCAGCAGCCCAGGACAGGCCAGCACAGATACGCAGTATTTT. The rearrangement links TRBV6-2 or TRBV6-3 to TRBJ2-3; 7 nucleotides match TRBD1. CDR3 length equals 15 residues. The V gene end was trimmed by 6 bases and the J gene end by 0 bases; junction bases not matched to a gene: 6. Germline V gene lookup returns CDR1 MNHEY and CDR2 SVGEGT.